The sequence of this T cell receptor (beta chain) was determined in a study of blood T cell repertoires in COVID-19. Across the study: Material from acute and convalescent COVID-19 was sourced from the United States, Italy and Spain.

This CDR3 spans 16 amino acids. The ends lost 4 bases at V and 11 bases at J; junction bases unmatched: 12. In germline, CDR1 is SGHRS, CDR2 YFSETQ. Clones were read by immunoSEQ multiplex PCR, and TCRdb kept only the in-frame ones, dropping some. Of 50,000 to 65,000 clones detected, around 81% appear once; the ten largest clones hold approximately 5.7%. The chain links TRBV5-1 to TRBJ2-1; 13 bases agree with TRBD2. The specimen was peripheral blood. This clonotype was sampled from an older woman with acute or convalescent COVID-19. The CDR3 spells CASSLISGTSGIQQFF. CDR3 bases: TGCGCCAGCAGCCTCATCTCCGGGACTAGCGGGATCCAGCAGTTCTTC. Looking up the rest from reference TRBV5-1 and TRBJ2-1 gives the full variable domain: KAGVTQTPRYLIKTRGQQVTLSCSPISGHRSVSWYQQTPGQGLQFLFEYFSETQRNKGNFPGRFSGRQFSNSRSEMNVSTLELGDSALYLCASSLISGTSGIQQFFGPGTRLTVL.